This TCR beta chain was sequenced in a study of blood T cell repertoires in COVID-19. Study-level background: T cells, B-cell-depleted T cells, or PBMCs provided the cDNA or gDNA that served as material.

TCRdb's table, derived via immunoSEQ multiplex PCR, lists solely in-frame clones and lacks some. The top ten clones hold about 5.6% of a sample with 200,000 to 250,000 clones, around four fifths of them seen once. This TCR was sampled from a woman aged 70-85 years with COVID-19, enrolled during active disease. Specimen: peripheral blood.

Here the CDR3 DNA reads TGTGCCAGCCGACAGGGAATTAGCTCCTACGAGCAGTACTTC. It codes for CASRQGISSYEQYF. The chain couples TRBV6-5 to TRBJ2-7; 7 bases are shared with TRBD1. The J segment lost 0 bases and the V segment lost 8 bases, leaving 7 bases of the junction unmatched. The germline V gene has CDR1 MNHEY and CDR2 SVGAGI. The CDR3 totals 14 residues.